These 31 T cell receptor beta chains were all obtained from the same sample, sequenced in a study of blood T cells in healthy people across ages. A sample-barcoded 5' primer and a J-beta primer mix were used in a second PCR of about 6 to 12 cycles. TCRdb reprocessed the 5' RACE reads via MiXCR and lists one record per CDR3 protein. The repertoire has 700,000 or so distinct CDR3 sequences, around 41% of them found once; the top ten carry approximately 29%. The sequenced sample was blood. The receptor set was obtained from a man of 80 years or more in good health.

V usage is TRBV7-2 and J usage is TRBJ2-6, with TRBD2 matching 8 bases. This CDR3 has 16 amino acids. J was trimmed by 4 bases and V by 5 bases; bases with no gene match: 7. Per germline, CDR1 SGHTA and CDR2 FQGNSA. CDR3 nucleotide sequence: TGTGCCAGCAGCCAGAGAGGACTAGCAGGGGCCAACGTCCTGACTTTC. This gives the protein CASSQRGLAGANVLTF.

The table lists this clonotype with a few counts. The chain links TRBV4-3 to TRBJ1-2, with 8 bases aligning to TRBD1. The germline V gene has CDR1 LGHNA and CDR2 YSLEER. The CDR3 loop spans 15 amino acids. The J segment lost 4 bases and the V segment lost 4 bases, leaving 8 bases of the junction unmatched. DNA of the CDR3: TGCGCCAGCAGCCCGGCCCCGACAGGGGTCTATGGCTACACCTTC. Protein: CASSPAPTGVYGYTF.

This clonotype was recorded a few times. The chain combines TRBV20-1 with TRBJ2-7; D is perhaps TRBD1 (7 bases). This CDR3 is 14 amino acids long. With 4 bases removed from V and 4 bases from J, the gap between germline ends came to 17 bases. Germline V CDR1 and CDR2: DFQATT, SNEGSKA (reference sequence). The chain's CDR3 is CSAIVGGQRYEQYF. CDR3 DNA sequence: TGCAGTGCTATTGTGGGGGGACAGCGGTACGAGCAGTACTTC.

This clonotype was seen repeatedly, ten times or more. This chain links TRBV29-1 with TRBJ2-7; D is ambiguous. Per the germline V gene, CDR1 is SQVTM and CDR2 is ANQGSEA. The CDR3 contains 12 residues. V lost 2 bases and J lost 2, with 7 bases in between. The CDR3 DNA is TGCAGCGTTGAACTAGGACCCTACGAGCAGTACTTC. Translating gives CSVELGPYEQYF.

The CDR3 DNA reads TGTGCCAGCAGCCTCAGGGGAGAATGGAATGAAAAACTGTTTTTT. Its translation: CASSLRGEWNEKLFF. The V gene is TRBV11-1, the J gene TRBJ1-4; D is possibly TRBD1 (6 bases). The V end lost 5 bases, the J end lost 5 bases, and 15 bases lay between the germline ends. The CDR3 contains 15 residues. CDR1 SGHAT and CDR2 FQDESV come from the germline V gene (reference sequence). The whole variable domain, remainder taken from reference TRBV11-1 and TRBJ1-4, is EAEVAQSPRYKITEKSQAVAFWCDPISGHATLYWYRQILGQGPELLVQFQDESVVDDSQLPKDRFSAERLKGVDSTLKIQPAELGDSAMYLCASSLRGEWNEKLFFGSGTQLSVL.

CDR3 residues: CARKDSSYEQYF. The CDR3, as DNA: TGTGCCCGAAAAGACAGCTCCTACGAGCAGTACTTC. This chain connects TRBV30 to TRBJ2-7; perhaps TRBD1 as D (5 bases). Trimming removed 8 bases at V and 0 bases at J, with 11 bases between. Germline V lookup: CDR1 GTSNPN, CDR2 SVGIG (reference sequence). This CDR3 comprises 12 residues. Drawing the rest from reference TRBV30 and TRBJ2-7, the complete variable domain is SQTIHQWPATLVQPVGSPLSLECTVEGTSNPNLYWYRQAAGRGLQLLFYSVGIGQISSEVPQNLSASRPQDRQFILSSKKLLLSDSGFYLCARKDSSYEQYFGPGTRLTVT.

The V gene is TRBV12-3 or TRBV12-4, the J gene TRBJ2-7; unclear D gene. V gave up 5 bases and J gave up 7 bases, with 12 bases separating them. The CDR3 totals 12 residues. In nucleotides, the CDR3 is TGTGCCAGCAGTCGACACAGTGGAGAGCAGTACTTC. Translation gives CASSRHSGEQYF.

This rearrangement joins TRBV4-3 to TRBJ2-1; 11 positions match TRBD2. Germline-derived CDR1 and CDR2 are LGHNA and YSLEER. The CDR3 contains 15 residues. Germline trimming cut 0 bases from V and 10 bases from J; bases unmatched to any gene: 5. This CDR3 is CASSQDLAGGVEQFF. The CDR3 DNA sequence: TGCGCCAGCAGCCAAGATCTAGCGGGGGGAGTCGAGCAGTTCTTC.

This clonotype was seen ten or more times. This chain uses TRBV6-2 or TRBV6-3 with TRBJ1-2; D might be TRBD1 (5 bases). Germline CDR1 MNHEY, CDR2 SVGEGT. The V and J ends lost 5 bases and 0 bases respectively, with 13 bases between them. The CDR3 has 15 residues. This chain's CDR3 is CASSDRQHSNYGYTF. The CDR3 DNA is TGTGCCAGCAGTGATCGACAGCACTCTAACTATGGCTACACCTTC.

In this sample, this clonotype turned up a few times. This chain uses TRBV4-1 with TRBJ2-2; the match to TRBD2 covers 9 bases. The CDR3 is made up of 15 amino acids. Germline loops: CDR1 MGHRA, CDR2 YSYEKL. Unmatched junction bases numbered 6, after V lost 4 bases and J lost 6 bases. For the CDR3, the DNA is TGCGCCAGCAGCCGAGAAACTAGCGGGTCCGGGGAGCTGTTTTTT. Amino acid sequence: CASSRETSGSGELFF.

The chain couples TRBV6-2 or TRBV6-3 to TRBJ2-1; D not resolved. Germline assignment: CDR1 MNHEY and CDR2 SVGEGT. Deletions cut 8 bases from V and 0 bases from J, with 14 bases between. The CDR3 covers 15 residues. The CDR3 is CASGARRRSYNEQFF. DNA for the CDR3: TGTGCCAGCGGCGCTCGGCGCCGCTCCTACAATGAGCAGTTCTTC.

This clonotype showed up just a few times. The chain recombines TRBV29-1 with TRBJ2-2, with a tentative D call TRBD1 (6 bases). V gave up 7 bases and J gave up 1 base, with 10 bases separating them. Per the germline V gene, CDR1 is SQVTM and CDR2 is ANQGSEA. The CDR3 runs 13 residues. CDR3 sequence reads: CSGYRVNTGELFF. CDR3 sequence (DNA): TGCAGCGGTTACAGGGTGAACACCGGGGAGCTGTTTTTT.

Comments on this clonotype: The conserved closing phenylalanine or tryptophan is absent in this CDR3, likely reflecting a read error. The chain links TRBV29-1 to TRBJ2-2; 9 bases map to TRBD2. Germline loops: CDR1 SQVTM, CDR2 ANQGSEA. CDR3 length: 13 amino acids. V lost 7 bases and J lost 7; bases outside the gene matches: 7. In DNA form, the CDR3 reads TGCAGCGCTGGGGGACTAGCTGTCGGGGAGCTGTTTGTT. Its translation: CSAGGLAVGELFV.

The V gene is TRBV10-3, the J gene TRBJ2-7; 11 nucleotides agree with TRBD1. Trimming cost V 4 bases and J 2 bases; bases outside gene matches: 4. Germline CDR1 ENHRY, CDR2 SYGVKD. The CDR3 has 15 residues. The CDR3: CAISARGQGAYEQYF. The CDR3 DNA is TGTGCCATCAGTGCGCGGGGACAGGGGGCCTACGAGCAGTACTTC.

This clonotype was seen only a few times. The rearrangement uses TRBV7-8 and TRBJ1-5; weak D call: TRBD1 (5 bases). CDR3 length equals 16 residues. The V gene lost 1 base and the J gene lost 0 bases, with 10 bases spanning the gap. CDR1 is SGHVS and CDR2 is FQNEAQ in the germline V gene. The CDR3 protein is CASSLGGPNSNQPQHF. Written as DNA, the CDR3 is TGTGCCAGCAGCTTAGGGGGACCGAATAGCAATCAGCCCCAGCATTTT.

The rearrangement joins TRBV7-2 to TRBJ2-7, with D possibly being TRBD1 (6 bases). The CDR3 totals 13 residues. V gave up 8 bases and J gave up 3 bases, with 14 bases separating them. Germline assignment: CDR1 SGHTA and CDR2 FQGNSA. The CDR3 is CASGDKFFYEQYF. The CDR3 coding sequence is TGTGCCAGCGGGGACAAATTCTTCTACGAGCAGTACTTC.

This clonotype was picked up many times. The chain joins TRBV10-1 to TRBJ2-5; D remains unclear. Germline V CDR1 and CDR2: WNHNN, SYGVQD (reference sequence). Trimming shortened V by 0 bases and J by 7 bases, and 12 bases separated the two germline ends. The CDR3 loop spans 14 amino acids. CDR3 residues: CASSESLGSGTQYF. In DNA form, the CDR3 reads TGCGCCAGCAGTGAGTCTCTCGGGTCGGGGACCCAGTACTTC.

This clonotype was picked up a small number of times. This chain links TRBV12-3 or TRBV12-4 with TRBJ1-1, with TRBD1 identical over 8 bases. The CDR3 is 15 residues long. The ends lost 6 bases at V and 0 bases at J; junction bases unmatched: 6. In DNA, the CDR3 is TGTGCCAGCAGAATCCGGACAGGGATGAACACTGAAGCTTTCTTT. Protein sequence: CASRIRTGMNTEAFF.

This chain uses TRBV5-6 with TRBJ1-4; 7 bases match TRBD1. There are 15 residues in the CDR3. Germline CDR1 SGHDT, CDR2 YYEEEE. V shed 0 bases and J 5 bases; nucleotides not matched to a gene: 4. The CDR3: CASSLGRTGNEKLFF. For the CDR3, the DNA is TGTGCCAGCAGCTTGGGGAGGACAGGCAATGAAAAACTGTTTTTT.

In nucleotides, the CDR3 is TGTGCCAGCAGCCCATCAGCGGGAACTTACAATGAGCAGTACTTC. Translating it yields CASSPSAGTYNEQYF. The chain is built from TRBV5-5 and TRBJ2-1; 7 bases align to TRBD2. The DNA end lines up better with TRBJ2-7; the J call may be wrong. This CDR3 comprises 15 residues. Germline CDR1 reads SGHKS; CDR2 reads YYEKEE (reference sequence).

This clonotype came up a few times. J is TRBJ2-1 and V is TRBV11-3; D possibly corresponds to TRBD1 (6 bases). With 6 bases removed from V and 6 bases from J, the gap between germline ends came to 18 bases. The CDR3 runs 15 residues. In germline, CDR1 is SGHNT, CDR2 YENEEA. CDR3 sequence: CASSHPGTLPNEQFF. The DNA for the CDR3 is TGTGCCAGCAGTCACCCCGGGACACTACCCAATGAGCAGTTCTTC.

The chain joins TRBV19 to TRBJ2-5; unclear D gene. V was trimmed by 5 bases and J by 2 bases, leaving 12 bases between them. This CDR3 contains 14 residues. CDR1 LNHDA and CDR2 SQIVND come from the germline V gene (reference sequence). Here the CDR3 DNA reads TGTGCCAGTAGTGCCGACAAGATTCAAGAGACCCAGTACTTC. It specifies CASSADKIQETQYF.

This clonotype was seen only a few times. The V call is TRBV10-3, the J call TRBJ2-4; D is undetermined. The J call may be incorrect, as the DNA end agrees better with TRBJ2-5. This CDR3 contains 15 residues. The germline V gene encodes CDR1 ENHRY and CDR2 SYGVKD. CDR3 residues: CAISESVSIRETQYF. The CDR3 coding sequence is TGTGCCATCAGTGAGTCGGTGAGCATACGAGAGACCCAGTACTTC.

CDR3 region: CASSLALAGGGTDTQYF. The CDR3 bases are TGTGCCAGCAGCTTAGCCCTAGCGGGGGGCGGAACAGATACGCAGTATTTT. The chain links TRBV7-9 to TRBJ2-3; 11 positions match TRBD2. J lost 3 bases, V lost 0 bases, and 5 bases had no gene match. Per germline, CDR1 SEHNR and CDR2 FQNEAQ (reference sequence). CDR3 length equals 17 residues. Full variable domain (remainder filled in from reference TRBV7-9 and TRBJ2-3): DTGVSQNPRHKITKRGQNVTFRCDPISEHNRLYWYRQTLGQGPEFLTYFQNEAQLEKSRLLSDRFSAERPKGSFSTLEIQRTEQGDSAMYLCASSLALAGGGTDTQYFGPGTRLTVL.

The rearrangement uses TRBV25-1 and TRBJ2-7; 11 bases fit TRBD2. This CDR3 region has 15 residues. Trimming at V came to 5 bases and at J to 7 bases, leaving 10 bases not matched to a gene. Germline V gene sequence: CDR1 MGHDK, CDR2 SYGVNS. CDR3: CASSFTTSGVGEQYF. DNA of the CDR3: TGTGCCAGCAGTTTTACGACTAGCGGGGTGGGGGAGCAGTACTTC.

The chain combines TRBV7-2 with TRBJ2-5, with a possible D match to TRBD2 (6 bases). The CDR3 length is 13 residues. V lost 7 bases to trimming and J lost 5 bases, with 14 bases between them. Looked up from germline, CDR1 is SGHTA and CDR2 is FQGNSA. Here the CDR3 reads CASNRGSRETQYF. DNA for the CDR3: TGTGCCAGCAACCGGGGGTCTAGGGAGACCCAGTACTTC.

Details on this clonotype: The junction does not match germline at one end; this may be a read error. This chain connects TRBV14 to TRBJ2-6; possibly TRBD1 for D (5 bases). The CDR3 is 16 amino acids. Germline assignment: CDR1 SGHDN and CDR2 FVKESK. Here the CDR3 reads CASSQGGFSGANVLTF. The CDR3 bases are TGTGCCAGCAGCCAGGGTGGGTTCTCTGGGGCCAACGTTCTGACTTTC.

This chain uses TRBV5-1 with TRBJ2-3; D perhaps matches TRBD1 (6 bases). Deletions cut 3 bases from V and 2 bases from J, with 10 bases between. The length of the CDR3 is 14 residues. Germline V gene lookup returns CDR1 SGHRS and CDR2 YFSETQ. This CDR3 reads CASSSGTLTDTQYF. CDR3 DNA: TGCGCCAGCAGCTCCGGGACACTCACAGATACGCAGTATTTT. The full variable domain, its missing parts supplied by reference TRBV5-1 and TRBJ2-3, is KAGVTQTPRYLIKTRGQQVTLSCSPISGHRSVSWYQQTPGQGLQFLFEYFSETQRNKGNFPGRFSGRQFSNSRSEMNVSTLELGDSALYLCASSSGTLTDTQYFGPGTRLTVL.

This clonotype was seen ten or more times. The chain couples TRBV7-2 to TRBJ1-2, with 8 bases that match TRBD1. The trim removed 7 bases at V and 6 bases at J, leaving 13 bases unmatched. The CDR3 length is 15 residues. Per germline, CDR1 SGHTA and CDR2 FQGNSA. CDR3 in DNA: TGTGCCAGCACTCGCCTACAGGGGGGGTCTAATGGCTACACCTTC. Translated, it gives CASTRLQGGSNGYTF.

The CDR3 protein is CASSDRAGVLETQYF. The CDR3 coding sequence is TGTGCCAGCAGCGACCGGGCAGGGGTACTGGAGACCCAGTACTTC. The chain employs TRBV6-6 and TRBJ2-5; tentative D call: TRBD1 (6 bases). CDR3 length: 15 amino acids. The ends were cut back, 6 bases at V and 5 bases at J, with 19 bases in the middle. CDR1 and CDR2 from the germline V gene are MNHNY and SVGAGI (reference sequence).

The table lists this clonotype with many counts. The chain couples TRBV29-1 to TRBJ2-3; 7 bases agree with TRBD2. V shed 1 base and J 4 bases; nucleotides not matched to a gene: 5. Germline lookup yields CDR1 SQVTM and CDR2 ANQGSEA. This CDR3 is 14 amino acids long. The CDR3 region is CSVEAGGRSDTQYF. CDR3 coding DNA: TGCAGCGTTGAAGCGGGAGGCCGATCAGATACGCAGTATTTT.